This TCR beta chain was identified in a study of shared clonotypes between healthy human individuals. Study overall: CD4 naive and memory got three plates each, CD8 naive two, CD8 memory one.

This CDR3 spans 13 amino acids. With 3 bases removed from V and 9 bases from J, the gap between germline ends came to 13 bases. CDR1 and CDR2 from the germline V gene are SGHRS and YFSETQ. Donors were Caucasian adults residing in Nashville, Tennessee, USA. Sequenced by immunoSEQ multiplex PCR; TCRdb stores in-frame clones only, minus some. The profile shows millions of clones, approximately 90% of them singletons. The sequence derives from a man between 18 and 35 years old in good health. The material sequenced was naive CD4+ T cells sorted from blood. Indicated subset: CD45RA+ positively selected. V gene TRBV5-1 combines with J gene TRBJ2-1, with D perhaps being TRBD1 or TRBD2 (5 bases each). CDR3 amino acids: CASSWGPGGEQFF. Written as DNA, the CDR3 is TGCGCCAGCAGCTGGGGACCCGGTGGTGAGCAGTTCTTC.